The T cell receptor (beta chain) described here comes from a study of cytomegalovirus exposure and HLA in healthy donors. Unrecorded immune exposure was likely among donors, who were nominally healthy when sampled. A note on this clone: Its antigen is still unknown.

The CDR3 extends over 15 amino acids. Trimming removed 6 bases at V and 1 base at J, with 13 bases between. Germline CDR1 reads LNHDA; CDR2 reads SQIVND (reference sequence). 13 Jbeta primers and 60 Vbeta primers were used for the PCR. The assay was immunoSEQ multiplex PCR, and TCRdb's table has in-frame clones only and misses some. The sample has under 150,000 clones, less than 90% seen once. The study's findings and limits: In vitro work confirmed that a few CMV-associated chains recognize CMV antigens. Rarity marked most TCR sequences, yet some public TCRs occurred in many donors.

The chain recombines TRBV19 with TRBJ1-5; D is perhaps TRBD1 (5 bases). The sequence derives from a man in his forties in good health and CMV-seronegative. Sequenced: PBMCs. Here the CDR3 DNA reads TGTGCCAGTAGATCTGCAGGGTCGAGCAATCAGCCCCAGCATTTT. Protein product: CASRSAGSSNQPQHF.